This T cell receptor (beta chain) is from a study of identical twins' blood T cells. Germline V gene lookup returns CDR1 SNHLY and CDR2 FYNNEI. The CDR3 length is 13 residues. V was shortened by 7 bases and J by 8 bases, with 17 bases between the two germline ends. TCRdb independently ran MiXCR on the 5' RACE reads; one entry per CDR3 protein. This table holds 350,000 to 400,000 distinct CDR3 sequences, about 28% found once. This TCR derives from a woman aged 18 to 50 in good health. The J gene is TRBJ1-2, the V gene TRBV2; no clear D. What was sequenced was PBMCs. CDR3 in amino acids: CASKSDGVRGYTF. The CDR3 coding sequence is TGTGCCAGCAAATCCGACGGAGTTAGGGGCTACACCTTC.